Presented here are 22 T cell receptor beta chains from one specimen sequenced in a study of cytomegalovirus exposure and HLA in healthy donors (dated by TCRdb to about 2017). The library was prepared using the immunoSEQ multiplex PCR assay. TCRdb retrieved this table from immuneACCESS and kept in-frame rearrangements only. Not all clones are present; in checked studies, unresolved V genes account for under half, and no reason is known for the remainder. The sample table shows over 100,000 clones, and about 90% are seen once. The ten largest account for about 3% of the sample. The sequencing input was PBMCs. The receptor set was obtained from a man aged 25-45 years in good health and CMV-seronegative.

The genes are TRBV10-3 and TRBJ2-1; D is undetermined. Per the germline V gene, CDR1 is ENHRY and CDR2 is SYGVKD. CDR3 size: 11 residues. With 6 bases removed from V and 7 bases from J, the gap between germline ends came to 7 bases. This CDR3 reads CAISDLNEQFF. CDR3 sequence (DNA): TGTGCCATCAGCGACTTGAATGAGCAGTTCTTC.

The V call is TRBV5-1, the J call TRBJ2-5; D is perhaps TRBD2 (5 bases). The CDR3 runs to 16 residues. Deletions cut 0 bases from V and 0 bases from J, with 12 bases between. Germline CDR1 is SGHRS and CDR2 is YFSETQ. In nucleotides, the CDR3 is TGCGCCAGCAGCTTGGAGCCGACGGGGTACCAAGAGACCCAGTACTTC. Amino acids: CASSLEPTGYQETQYF.

The chain has TRBV27 and TRBJ1-1; D gene unclear. Trimming removed 3 bases at V and 3 bases at J, with 8 bases between. This CDR3 is built from 13 residues. Germline CDR1 MNHEY, CDR2 SMNVEV (reference sequence). The CDR3 loop is CASSFVEDTEAFF. CDR3 DNA: TGTGCCAGCAGTTTCGTAGAGGACACTGAAGCTTTCTTT.

The chain links TRBV7-6 to TRBJ2-7; no firm D call. The CDR3 has 12 amino acids. Germline V gives CDR1 SGHVS, CDR2 FNYEAQ. Deletions cut 0 bases from V and 5 bases from J, with 5 bases between. CDR3 DNA sequence: TGTGCCAGCAGCTTAGCTCCCGACGAGCAGTACTTC. Translated: CASSLAPDEQYF.

The V gene is TRBV11-3, the J gene TRBJ2-3, with TRBD2 matching over 13 bases. The ends lost 4 bases at V and 2 bases at J; junction bases unmatched: 6. Germline V gene sequence: CDR1 SGHNT, CDR2 YENEEA. This CDR3 spans 17 amino acids. The chain's CDR3 is CASSSRGLAGVTDTQYF. The DNA for the CDR3 is TGTGCCAGCAGCTCCCGCGGACTAGCGGGGGTCACAGATACGCAGTATTTT.

This rearrangement joins TRBV7-2 to TRBJ2-7; D is possibly TRBD1 (7 bases). The CDR3 runs to 14 residues. Germline-derived CDR1 and CDR2 are SGHTA and FQGNSA. The V gene lost 4 bases and the J gene lost 3 bases, with 13 bases spanning the gap. DNA for the CDR3: TGTGCCAGCAGCTGGCAGGGGGGAGGCTACGAGCAGTACTTC. Protein sequence: CASSWQGGGYEQYF.

V and J are TRBV7-2 and TRBJ2-7, with 8 bases aligning to TRBD2. Per the germline V gene, CDR1 is SGHTA and CDR2 is FQGNSA. The CDR3 loop spans 18 amino acids. The V and J ends lost 1 base and 6 bases, in that order; junction bases with no gene match: 17. This CDR3 reads CASSLVGSGLAGAGEQYF. The CDR3 DNA follows: TGTGCCAGCAGCTTAGTGGGTAGCGGTCTAGCGGGTGCGGGCGAGCAGTACTTC.

The V gene is TRBV4-3, the J gene TRBJ2-7, with 13 bases aligning to TRBD2. The CDR3 totals 15 residues. Losses at the gene ends were 4 bases for V and 4 bases for J; bases not matched to a gene: 4. From germline, CDR1 is LGHNA and CDR2 YSLEER. The CDR3 nucleotides read TGCGCCAGCAGCCCGACTAGCGGGGGGAAATACGAGCAGTACTTC. Its translation is CASSPTSGGKYEQYF.

This chain links TRBV5-1 with TRBJ2-3, with 8 nucleotides matching TRBD2. Germline loops: CDR1 SGHRS, CDR2 YFSETQ. The V and J ends lost 5 bases and 1 base, in that order; junction bases with no gene match: 0. This CDR3 has 13 residues. In DNA form, the CDR3 reads TGCGCCAGCAGGACTAGCGGCACAGATACGCAGTATTTT. This sequence encodes CASRTSGTDTQYF. Looking up the rest from reference TRBV5-1 and TRBJ2-3 gives the full variable domain: KAGVTQTPRYLIKTRGQQVTLSCSPISGHRSVSWYQQTPGQGLQFLFEYFSETQRNKGNFPGRFSGRQFSNSRSEMNVSTLELGDSALYLCASRTSGTDTQYFGPGTRLTVL.

The CDR3 region has the DNA TGTGCCAGCAGCTTAGGAGGGCCGAACTATGGCTACACCTTC. Translated, it gives CASSLGGPNYGYTF. V gene TRBV11-2 combines with J gene TRBJ1-2; D gene ambiguous. There are 14 residues in the CDR3. Germline V lookup: CDR1 SGHAT, CDR2 FQNNGV. V lost 1 base to trimming and J lost 2 bases, with 8 bases between them.

The V gene is TRBV6-1, the J gene TRBJ1-1; the D gene is possibly TRBD1 (6 bases). CDR1 and CDR2 from the germline V gene are MNHNS and SASEGT. The CDR3 has 12 amino acids. Trimming left V 4 bases short and J 6 bases short, with 9 bases between. The CDR3 DNA sequence: TGTGCCAGCAGTGCTACAGGGTCTGAAGCTTTCTTT. Encoded protein: CASSATGSEAFF.

A few counts support this clone. The V and J genes are TRBV28 and TRBJ1-2, with D perhaps TRBD1 (6 bases). This CDR3 region has 14 residues. Looked up from germline, CDR1 is MDHEN and CDR2 is SYDVKM. Trimming removed 5 bases from V and 4 bases from J, with 14 bases in between. CDR3 in amino acids: CASSPYRDGYGYTF. The CDR3 DNA sequence: TGTGCCAGCAGTCCCTACAGGGATGGCTATGGCTACACCTTC.

V usage is TRBV5-1 and J usage is TRBJ1-1, with TRBD1 identical over 7 bases. The V gene's germline CDR1 is SGHRS and CDR2 YFSETQ. This CDR3 spans 15 amino acids. With 4 bases clipped from V and 5 bases from J, the junction kept 11 bases outside the gene matches. The CDR3 sequence is CASSGIEGGNTEAFF. DNA of the CDR3: TGCGCCAGCAGCGGCATCGAAGGGGGCAATACTGAAGCTTTCTTT.

This clone was detected only once. This chain uses TRBV7-9 with TRBJ2-2, with D hard to call. Germline V lookup: CDR1 SEHNR, CDR2 FQNEAQ (reference sequence). The CDR3 has 12 residues. V lost 3 bases and J 3 bases, leaving 2 bases between the germline ends. Here the CDR3 DNA reads TGTGCCAGCAGCTTCGACACCGGGGAGCTGTTTTTT. This gives the protein CASSFDTGELFF. Together with reference TRBV7-9 and TRBJ2-2, the CDR3 gives the full variable domain: DTGVSQNPRHKITKRGQNVTFRCDPISEHNRLYWYRQTLGQGPEFLTYFQNEAQLEKSRLLSDRFSAERPKGSFSTLEIQRTEQGDSAMYLCASSFDTGELFFGEGSRLTVL.

The rearrangement uses TRBV5-1 and TRBJ2-3; the D gene is possibly TRBD2 (5 bases). Germline V gives CDR1 SGHRS, CDR2 YFSETQ. CDR3 length: 14 residues. Trimming took 4 bases from V and 6 from J, leaving 15 bases between them. CDR3 amino acids: CASSAGGVPDTQYF. The CDR3 DNA follows: TGCGCCAGCAGCGCGGGTGGGGTTCCGGATACGCAGTATTTT.

This clone was seen more than once but under ten times. The rearrangement joins TRBV27 to TRBJ2-7; TRBD2 agrees at 9 bases. This CDR3 is 12 amino acids long. Germline V CDR1 and CDR2: MNHEY, SMNVEV (reference sequence). V lost 10 bases, J lost 7 bases, and 8 bases stayed unmatched. The CDR3 sequence is CATKGLAREQYF. The DNA of the CDR3 is TGTGCCACCAAAGGACTAGCGCGGGAGCAGTACTTC.

The chain employs TRBV19 and TRBJ1-2; 9 positions agree with TRBD1. The CDR3 contains 13 residues. Trimming at V came to 3 bases and at J to 7 bases, leaving 3 bases not matched to a gene. CDR1 and CDR2 from the germline V gene are LNHDA and SQIVND (reference sequence). The CDR3 DNA reads TGTGCCAGTAGTATTACAGGGGGCTCTGGCTACACCTTC. Encoded protein: CASSITGGSGYTF.

V gene TRBV7-6 combines with J gene TRBJ1-1; D may be TRBD1 (6 bases). The CDR3 length is 15 residues. Deletions cut 5 bases from V and 0 bases from J, with 13 bases between. The germline V gene has CDR1 SGHVS and CDR2 FNYEAQ. In nucleotides, the CDR3 is TGTGCCAGCAGCATTGGACAGCCCATGAACACTGAAGCTTTCTTT. Its translation: CASSIGQPMNTEAFF.

Only one count was recorded for this clone. CDR3 residues: CASSLPGQGGEKLFF. The CDR3 coding sequence is TGTGCCAGTAGCCTCCCGGGACAGGGAGGTGAAAAACTGTTTTTT. The rearrangement links TRBV19 to TRBJ1-4; TRBD1 agrees at 9 bases. The germline V gene encodes CDR1 LNHDA and CDR2 SQIVND (reference sequence). After removal of 6 bases from V and 7 bases from J, the junction contained 9 bases not matched to a gene. The CDR3 contains 15 residues. Looking up the rest from reference TRBV19 and TRBJ1-4 gives the full variable domain: DGGITQSPKYLFRKEGQNVTLSCEQNLNHDAMYWYRQDPGQGLRLIYYSQIVNDFQKGDIAEGYSVSREKKESFPLTVTSAQKNPTAFYLCASSLPGQGGEKLFFGSGTQLSVL.

The J gene is TRBJ2-1, the V gene TRBV5-1; possibly TRBD1 for D (7 bases). CDR1 is SGHRS, CDR2 YFSETQ, per germline. The CDR3 spans 19 residues. The V gene lost 4 bases and the J gene lost 2 bases, with 25 bases spanning the gap. The CDR3 sequence: CASSLPGGLTGTPYNEQFF. CDR3 nucleotides: TGCGCCAGCAGCCTACCAGGGGGGCTTACGGGGACACCCTACAATGAGCAGTTCTTC.

The chain combines TRBV6-6 with TRBJ1-1; tentatively, D is TRBD1 (6 bases). The ends were cut back, 6 bases at V and 6 bases at J, with 11 bases in the middle. Germline V lookup: CDR1 MNHNY, CDR2 SVGAGI (reference sequence). The CDR3 has 12 amino acids. The CDR3 sequence: CASRRQGSEAFF. The CDR3 DNA follows: TGTGCCAGCAGGCGCCAGGGGTCTGAAGCTTTCTTT.

The V gene is TRBV2, the J gene TRBJ1-2; TRBD1 is a possible D gene (5 bases). Germline V gene lookup returns CDR1 SNHLY and CDR2 FYNNEI. The ends were cut back, 3 bases at V and 4 bases at J, with 9 bases in the middle. This CDR3 has 13 residues. The CDR3 loop reads CASSDRDFYGYTF. In DNA, the CDR3 is TGTGCCAGCAGTGACAGGGATTTCTATGGCTACACCTTC.